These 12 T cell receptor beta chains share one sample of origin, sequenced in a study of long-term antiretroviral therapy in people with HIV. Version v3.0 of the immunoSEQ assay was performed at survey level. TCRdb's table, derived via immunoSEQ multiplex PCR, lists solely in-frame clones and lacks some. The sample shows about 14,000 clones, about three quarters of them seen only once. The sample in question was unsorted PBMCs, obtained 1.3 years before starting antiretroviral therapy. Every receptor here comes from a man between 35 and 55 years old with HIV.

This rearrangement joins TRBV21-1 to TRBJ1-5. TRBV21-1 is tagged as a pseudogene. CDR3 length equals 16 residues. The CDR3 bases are TGTGCCAGCAGCAAAGGAAGGGTGACAAGGAATCAGCCCCAGCATTTT. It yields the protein CASSKGRVTRNQPQHF.

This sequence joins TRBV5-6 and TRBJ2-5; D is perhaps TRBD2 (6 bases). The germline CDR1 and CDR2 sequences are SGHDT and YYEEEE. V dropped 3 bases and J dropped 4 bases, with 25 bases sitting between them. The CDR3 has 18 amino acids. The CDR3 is CASSSAGTHYPEGETQYF. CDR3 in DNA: TGTGCCAGCAGCTCGGCCGGGACTCACTACCCGGAGGGAGAGACCCAGTACTTC.

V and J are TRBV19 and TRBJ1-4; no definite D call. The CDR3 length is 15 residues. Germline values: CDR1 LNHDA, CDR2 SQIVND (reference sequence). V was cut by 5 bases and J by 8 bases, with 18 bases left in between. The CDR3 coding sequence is TGTGCCAGTAGTGACCGACCCGGAGAGGGAGAAAAACTGTTTTTT. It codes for CASSDRPGEGEKLFF.

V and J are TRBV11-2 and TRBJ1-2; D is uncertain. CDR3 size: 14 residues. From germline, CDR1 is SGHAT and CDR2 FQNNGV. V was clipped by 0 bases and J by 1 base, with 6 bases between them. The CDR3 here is CASSLDRFNYGYTF. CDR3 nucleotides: TGTGCCAGCAGCTTAGACAGGTTTAACTATGGCTACACCTTC.

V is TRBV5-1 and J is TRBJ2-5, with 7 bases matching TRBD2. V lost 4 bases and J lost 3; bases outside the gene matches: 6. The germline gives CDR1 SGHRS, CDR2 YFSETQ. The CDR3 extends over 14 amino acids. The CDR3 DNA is TGCGCCAGCAGCCTCGGGACTACCGAAGAGACCCAGTACTTC. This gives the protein CASSLGTTEETQYF.

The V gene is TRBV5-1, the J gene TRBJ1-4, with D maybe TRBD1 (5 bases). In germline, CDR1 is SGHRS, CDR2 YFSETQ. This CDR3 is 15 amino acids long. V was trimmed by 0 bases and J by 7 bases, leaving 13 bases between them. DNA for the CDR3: TGCGCCAGCAGCTTGGGCGGCAGGGAAGGTGAAAAACTGTTTTTT. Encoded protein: CASSLGGREGEKLFF.

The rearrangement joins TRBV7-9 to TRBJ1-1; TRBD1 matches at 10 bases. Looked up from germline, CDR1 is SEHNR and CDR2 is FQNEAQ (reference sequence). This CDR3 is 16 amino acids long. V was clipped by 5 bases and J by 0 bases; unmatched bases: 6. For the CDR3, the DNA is TGTGCCAGCAGCCCCGGGACAGGGGCCATGAACACTGAAGCTTTCTTT. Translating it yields CASSPGTGAMNTEAFF.

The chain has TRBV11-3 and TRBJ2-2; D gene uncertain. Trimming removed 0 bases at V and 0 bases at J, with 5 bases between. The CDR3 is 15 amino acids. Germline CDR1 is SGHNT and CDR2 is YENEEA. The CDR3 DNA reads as TGTGCCAGCAGCTTAGATGGAGCGAACACCGGGGAGCTGTTTTTT. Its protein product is CASSLDGANTGELFF.

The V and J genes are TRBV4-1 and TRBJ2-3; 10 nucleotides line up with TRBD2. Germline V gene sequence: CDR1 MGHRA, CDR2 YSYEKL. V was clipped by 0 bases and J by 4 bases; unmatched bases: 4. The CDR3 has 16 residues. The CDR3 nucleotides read TGCGCCAGCAGCCAAGAGGTTCTAGCGGGGGCAGATACGCAGTATTTT. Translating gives CASSQEVLAGADTQYF.

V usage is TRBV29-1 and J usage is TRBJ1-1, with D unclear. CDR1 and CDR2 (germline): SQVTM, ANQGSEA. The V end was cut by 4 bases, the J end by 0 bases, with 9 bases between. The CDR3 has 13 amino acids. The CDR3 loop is CSVAGSLNTEAFF. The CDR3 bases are TGCAGCGTTGCTGGCAGCCTGAACACTGAAGCTTTCTTT.

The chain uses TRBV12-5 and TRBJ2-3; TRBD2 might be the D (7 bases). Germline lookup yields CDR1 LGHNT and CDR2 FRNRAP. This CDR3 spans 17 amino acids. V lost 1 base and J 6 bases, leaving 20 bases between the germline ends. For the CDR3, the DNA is TGTGCTAGTGGTTTGGCCCCGACAGGACTAGAGATCGATACGCAGTATTTT. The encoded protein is CASGLAPTGLEIDTQYF.

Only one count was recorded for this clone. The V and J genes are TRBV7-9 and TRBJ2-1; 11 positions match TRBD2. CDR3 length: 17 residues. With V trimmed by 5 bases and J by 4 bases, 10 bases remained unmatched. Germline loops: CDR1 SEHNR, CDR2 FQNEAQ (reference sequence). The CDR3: CASSPLLAGVTYNEQFF. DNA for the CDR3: TGTGCCAGCAGCCCCCTACTAGCGGGGGTTACTTACAATGAGCAGTTCTTC.